This TCR beta chain is drawn from a study of blood T cell repertoires in COVID-19. Study in general: From T cells, B-cell-depleted T cells, or PBMCs came the material, which was cDNA or gDNA.

CDR1 is SGHDT and CDR2 is YYEEEE in the germline V gene. Trimming removed 0 bases from V and 5 bases from J, with 8 bases in between. The CDR3 loop spans 14 amino acids. In the original workflow: Cell counts per sample came from amplifying reference gene primers. Generated by immunoSEQ multiplex PCR, the TCRdb table keeps only in-frame clones and is missing some. The V and J calls and clone size were taken over from that table, and D and trimming were inferred from the DNA. The table lists 100,000 or so clones, around 87% of them singletons, with 11% in the top ten. The chain has TRBV5-6 and TRBJ1-4; TRBD1 is a possible D gene (6 bases). This clonotype was sampled from a woman under 40 with acute or convalescent COVID-19. What was sequenced was peripheral blood. CDR3 sequence (DNA): TGTGCCAGCAGCTTGGGAGGGGGAAATGAAAAACTGTTTTTT. Its protein product is CASSLGGGNEKLFF.